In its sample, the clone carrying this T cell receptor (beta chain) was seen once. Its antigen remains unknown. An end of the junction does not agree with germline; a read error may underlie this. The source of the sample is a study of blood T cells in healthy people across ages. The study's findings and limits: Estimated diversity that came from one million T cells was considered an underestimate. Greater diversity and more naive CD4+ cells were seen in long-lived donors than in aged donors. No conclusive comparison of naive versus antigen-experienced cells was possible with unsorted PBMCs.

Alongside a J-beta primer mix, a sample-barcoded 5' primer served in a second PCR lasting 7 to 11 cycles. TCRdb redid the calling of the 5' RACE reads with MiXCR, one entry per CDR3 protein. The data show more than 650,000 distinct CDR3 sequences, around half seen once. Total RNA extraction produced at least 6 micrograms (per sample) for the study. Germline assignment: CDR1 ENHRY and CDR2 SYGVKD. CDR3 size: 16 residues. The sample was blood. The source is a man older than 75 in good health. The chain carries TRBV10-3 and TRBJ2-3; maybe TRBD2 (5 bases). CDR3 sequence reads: CAIRESGKVSTDTQYF. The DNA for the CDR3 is TGTGCCATCCGTGAGTCGGGGAAAGTCAGCACAGATACGCAGTATTTT.